This passage covers 14 T cell receptor beta chains from one sample sequenced in a study of identical twins. One entry per CDR3 protein results from TCRdb running MiXCR on the 5' RACE reads. This sample has 240,000 or so distinct CDR3 sequences, with approximately 7% found just once. These data were also reused for a study on yellow fever vaccine responses in identical twins.

The sequenced material came from memory (CD45RO+) T cells sorted from blood. The source is a woman aged 18-35 years in good health.

In this sample, this clonotype turned up many times. The rearrangement joins TRBV12-3 or TRBV12-4 to TRBJ1-3, with TRBD1 as a possible D gene (5 bases). V was clipped by 6 bases and J by 1 base, with 19 bases between them. This CDR3 is 17 amino acids long. The CDR3 region has the DNA TGTGCCAGCAGAGGGGACGACACCTCGCTTTCTGGAAACACCATATATTTT. Amino acid sequence: CASRGDDTSLSGNTIYF.

The sample holds many counts of this clonotype. V and J are TRBV20-1 and TRBJ1-6; D unresolved. V lost 2 bases and J 6 bases, leaving 5 bases between the germline ends. CDR1 is DFQATT and CDR2 is SNEGSKA in the germline V gene (reference sequence). The CDR3 runs to 12 residues. The CDR3 region is CSARQINSPLHF. The CDR3 DNA reads as TGCAGTGCTAGACAGATTAATTCACCCCTCCACTTT.

Concerning this clonotype: A much larger clone lies one base from this, so it may be a read error. The V call is TRBV20-1, the J call TRBJ2-1; 8 positions match TRBD2. The CDR3 sequence is 17 residues long. Looked up from germline, CDR1 is DFQATT and CDR2 is SNEGSKA (reference sequence). For the CDR3, the DNA is TGCTGTGCTAGAGATACTAGCGGAATAACCTCCTACAATGAGCAGTTCTTC. This sequence encodes CCARDTSGITSYNEQFF.

This clonotype has just a few counts. The chain uses TRBV11-1 and TRBJ2-7; tentative D call: TRBD2 (5 bases). The CDR3 loop spans 13 amino acids. V was shortened by 8 bases and J by 3 bases, with 14 bases between the two germline ends. CDR1 and CDR2 (germline): SGHAT, FQDESV (reference sequence). CDR3 region: CASSTRGGYEQYV. The CDR3 DNA reads TGTGCCAGCTCTACCAGAGGAGGCTACGAGCAGTACGTC.

This clonotype was seen repeatedly, ten times or more. V usage is TRBV10-3 and J usage is TRBJ2-3; TRBD1 aligns across 11 bases. The CDR3 sequence is 14 residues long. Trimming cost V 11 bases and J 4 bases; bases outside gene matches: 8. Germline V lookup: CDR1 ENHRY, CDR2 SYGVKD. The CDR3 DNA follows: TGTGCCGCAGGACAGGGGGCGTTTGCAGATACGCAGTATTTT. This codes for CAAGQGAFADTQYF.

CDR3: CATSRARPYNEQFF. The CDR3, as DNA: TGTGCCACCAGCAGAGCTCGACCCTACAATGAGCAGTTCTTC. J is TRBJ2-1 and V is TRBV15; D remains ambiguous. The germline V and J ends were trimmed by 1 base and 2 bases, with 6 bases remaining between them. Germline V CDR1 and CDR2: LNHNV, YYDKDF (reference sequence). The CDR3 spans 14 residues. The full variable domain, with the rest looked up from reference TRBV15 and TRBJ2-1, is DAMVIQNPRYQVTQFGKPVTLSCSQTLNHNVMYWYQQKSSQAPKLLFHYYDKDFNNEADTPDNFQSRRPNTSFCFLDIRSPGLGDTAMYLCATSRARPYNEQFFGPGTRLTVL.

This clonotype was seen many times. The rearrangement uses TRBV9 and TRBJ2-1; TRBD2 matches 7 bases. CDR1 and CDR2 from the germline V gene are SGDLS and YYNGEE. The CDR3 contains 16 residues. V gave up 4 bases and J gave up 6 bases; unmatched junction bases: 13. CDR3: CASSTQMAGVGNEQFF. The CDR3 nucleotides read TGTGCCAGCAGCACCCAGATGGCGGGAGTCGGCAATGAGCAGTTCTTC.

The chain joins TRBV7-2 to TRBJ1-4; D gene ambiguous. CDR1 and CDR2 from the germline V gene are SGHTA and FQGNSA. CDR3 size: 16 residues. V was clipped by 2 bases and J by 3 bases, with 13 bases between them. In DNA form, the CDR3 reads TGTGCCAGCAGCTTATCGAGAAGCGGTCCTAATGAAAAACTGTTTTTT. Protein product: CASSLSRSGPNEKLFF. Complete variable domain (other parts from reference TRBV7-2 and TRBJ1-4): GAGVSQSPSNKVTEKGKDVELRCDPISGHTALYWYRQSLGQGLEFLIYFQGNSAPDKSGLPSDRFSAERTGGSVSTLTIQRTQQEDSAVYLCASSLSRSGPNEKLFFGSGTQLSVL.

This clonotype occurred many times. The V and J genes are TRBV29-1 and TRBJ2-3; D is uncertain. Germline values: CDR1 SQVTM, CDR2 ANQGSEA. The V end lost 1 base, the J end lost 4 bases, and 6 bases lay between the germline ends. CDR3 length: 12 amino acids. CDR3 protein: CSVEGLADTQYF. In DNA form, the CDR3 reads TGCAGCGTTGAAGGGCTTGCAGATACGCAGTATTTT.

V usage is TRBV5-1 and J usage is TRBJ2-1; TRBD2 matches 10 bases. This CDR3 region has 16 residues. Germline CDR1 reads SGHRS; CDR2 reads YFSETQ. J gave up 2 bases and V 1 base, and 3 bases lay outside the gene matches. The CDR3 loop reads CASSLSGGGTYNEQFF. CDR3 coding DNA: TGCGCCAGCAGCTTGAGCGGGGGGGGTACCTACAATGAGCAGTTCTTC.

This clonotype was seen only a few times. The V call is TRBV27, the J call TRBJ2-7, with D perhaps TRBD2 (6 bases). The CDR3 extends over 15 amino acids. CDR1 and CDR2 (germline): MNHEY, SMNVEV (reference sequence). Deletions cut 3 bases from V and 1 base from J, with 13 bases between. CDR3 nucleotides: TGTGCCAGCAGTTTGGAGCGGGCGCCGTCCTACGAGCAGTACTTC. This gives the protein CASSLERAPSYEQYF.

This clonotype was found many times. This chain uses TRBV14 with TRBJ2-7; D uncertain. Looked up from germline, CDR1 is SGHDN and CDR2 is FVKESK. The CDR3 runs 12 residues. V dropped 4 bases and J dropped 3 bases, with 7 bases sitting between them. The CDR3 DNA reads as TGTGCCAGCAGCCGGGATTTCTACGAGCAGTACTTC. Its translation is CASSRDFYEQYF. Full variable domain (rest looked up from reference TRBV14 and TRBJ2-7): EAGVTQFPSHSVIEKGQTVTLRCDPISGHDNLYWYRRVMGKEIKFLLHFVKESKQDESGMPNNRFLAERTGGTYSTLKVQPAELEDSGVYFCASSRDFYEQYFGPGTRLTVT.

This clonotype was seen only a few times. The V and J genes are TRBV7-6 and TRBJ2-7; maybe TRBD2 (6 bases). With 4 bases removed from V and 7 bases from J, the gap between germline ends came to 23 bases. Germline lookup yields CDR1 SGHVS and CDR2 FNYEAQ. This CDR3 has 16 amino acids. CDR3 nucleotide sequence: TGTGCCAGCAGCTCCGCGGTTAGGACTACTCGCTTTGAGCAGTACTTC. Amino acid sequence: CASSSAVRTTRFEQYF.

This clonotype has a count of ten or more. The V call is TRBV5-1, the J call TRBJ1-4; 7 positions match TRBD1. The CDR3 totals 16 residues. V shed 0 bases and J 8 bases; nucleotides not matched to a gene: 10. CDR1 and CDR2 from the germline V gene are SGHRS and YFSETQ. The CDR3 is CASSLGQGLRGEKLFF. CDR3 sequence (DNA): TGCGCCAGCAGCTTGGGACAGGGTTTGAGGGGCGAAAAACTGTTTTTT.